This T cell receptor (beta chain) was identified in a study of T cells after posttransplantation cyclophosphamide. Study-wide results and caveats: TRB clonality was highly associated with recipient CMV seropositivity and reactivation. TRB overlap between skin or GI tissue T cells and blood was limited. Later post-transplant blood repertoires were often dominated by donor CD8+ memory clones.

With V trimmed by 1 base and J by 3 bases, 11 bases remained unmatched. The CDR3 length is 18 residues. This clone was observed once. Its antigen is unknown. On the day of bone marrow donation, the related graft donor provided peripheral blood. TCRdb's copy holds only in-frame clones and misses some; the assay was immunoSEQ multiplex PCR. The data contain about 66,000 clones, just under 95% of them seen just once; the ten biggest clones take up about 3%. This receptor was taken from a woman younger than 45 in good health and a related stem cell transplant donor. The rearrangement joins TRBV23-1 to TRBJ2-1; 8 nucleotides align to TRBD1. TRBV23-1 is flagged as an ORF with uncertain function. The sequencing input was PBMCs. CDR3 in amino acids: CASSQYPLTGVFYNEQFF. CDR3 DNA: TGCGCCAGCAGTCAATACCCCTTGACAGGGGTCTTCTACAATGAGCAGTTCTTC.